This T cell receptor (beta chain) appears in the sequencing data of a study of OX40 agonist ivuxolimab in advanced cancers. Produced via immunoSEQ multiplex PCR; TCRdb's table is partial and in-frame only. The sample records around 93,000 clones, about 83% being singletons. The CDR3 extends over 15 amino acids. The V gene end was trimmed by 5 bases and the J gene end by 5 bases; junction bases not matched to a gene: 9. CDR1 and CDR2 from the germline V gene are LNHDA and SQIVND (reference sequence). The sequence derives from an adult with an advanced solid tumor such as melanoma, head and neck, liver or kidney cancer. Material: CD4+ or CD8+ T cells sorted from blood, obtained in a trial of the OX40 agonist ivuxolimab. The rearrangement links TRBV19 to TRBJ2-5, with TRBD1 matching 9 bases. The CDR3 reads CASSARTGAGETQYF. The CDR3 bases are TGTGCCAGTAGTGCCCGGACAGGGGCCGGGGAGACCCAGTACTTC.